A selection of T cell receptor beta chains follows, all from one sample in a study of CD8 T cells in Susac syndrome. TCRdb ran MiXCR on the immunoSEQ multiplex PCR reads and lists one entry per CDR3 protein. This sample yields approximately 150,000 distinct CDR3 sequences, of which just over 90% are seen a single time; more than 0.13% belongs to the top ten. The sequencing input was CD4+ T cells from PBMCs. Receptor source: a human donor in good health. CDR3s include the opening cysteine and the closing phenylalanine or tryptophan. Each record gives: D gene, V gene, clone size, J gene, CDR3 protein, CDR3 DNA. D genes are given only for firm matches. Clone size is shown for a subset of rows, as once, few, many or a class of expanded clone.

d_call: TRBD1; v_call: TRBV7-8; clone_size: .; j_call: TRBJ1-2; cdr3_aa: CASRATGNYGYTF; cdr3_nt: TGTGCCAGCAGAGCGACAGGGAACTATGGCTACACCTTC
d_call: TRBD2; v_call: TRBV5-1; clone_size: .; j_call: TRBJ2-2; cdr3_aa: CASAGGGTGELFF; cdr3_nt: TGCGCCAGCGCGGGAGGTGGCACCGGGGAGCTGTTTTTT
d_call: TRBD1; v_call: TRBV6-1; clone_size: .; j_call: TRBJ2-7; cdr3_aa: CASSAPPGTGTPYEQYF; cdr3_nt: TGTGCCAGCAGTGCACCTCCAGGGACAGGGACCCCCTACGAGCAGTACTTC
d_call: .; v_call: TRBV5-1; clone_size: .; j_call: TRBJ1-2; cdr3_aa: CASSPGRQSDYGYTF; cdr3_nt: TGCGCCAGCAGCCCGGGGCGACAGTCGGACTATGGCTACACCTTC
d_call: .; v_call: TRBV20-1; clone_size: few; j_call: TRBJ1-1; cdr3_aa: CSARGMNTEAFF; cdr3_nt: TGCAGTGCTAGGGGAATGAACACTGAAGCTTTCTTT
d_call: .; v_call: TRBV23-1; clone_size: .; j_call: TRBJ2-1; cdr3_aa: CASSQMGSSYNEQFF; cdr3_nt: TGCGCCAGCAGTCAAATGGGGAGCTCCTACAATGAGCAGTTCTTC
d_call: TRBD1; v_call: TRBV14; clone_size: .; j_call: TRBJ1-1; cdr3_aa: CASRRQGNTEAFF; cdr3_nt: TGTGCCAGCAGACGACAGGGGAACACTGAAGCTTTCTTT
d_call: .; v_call: TRBV7-3; clone_size: once; j_call: TRBJ2-1; cdr3_aa: CASSSRRGAGNEQFF; cdr3_nt: TGTGCCAGCAGCTCTCGCAGGGGGGCGGGGAATGAGCAGTTCTTC
d_call: .; v_call: TRBV7-3; clone_size: .; j_call: TRBJ2-5; cdr3_aa: CASSQGNQETQYF; cdr3_nt: TGTGCCAGCAGCCAGGGGAACCAAGAGACCCAGTACTTC
d_call: TRBD2; v_call: TRBV29-1; clone_size: .; j_call: TRBJ2-1; cdr3_aa: CSVVRGGRNNEQFF; cdr3_nt: TGCAGCGTTGTGCGGGGGGGTAGGAACAATGAGCAGTTCTTC
d_call: .; v_call: TRBV7-2; clone_size: .; j_call: TRBJ1-2; cdr3_aa: CASSLMGLANYGYTF; cdr3_nt: TGTGCCAGCAGCTTAATGGGACTCGCTAACTATGGCTACACCTTC
d_call: .; v_call: TRBV6-1; clone_size: .; j_call: TRBJ1-2; cdr3_aa: CASSEAGRYGYTF; cdr3_nt: TGTGCCAGCAGTGAAGCAGGGCGCTATGGCTACACCTTC
d_call: TRBD2; v_call: TRBV15; clone_size: .; j_call: TRBJ2-3; cdr3_aa: CATSRDGGAETDTQYF; cdr3_nt: TGTGCCACCAGCAGAGACGGGGGGGCCGAGACAGATACGCAGTATTTT
d_call: .; v_call: TRBV7-3; clone_size: .; j_call: TRBJ1-6; cdr3_aa: CASSVQGNSPLHF; cdr3_nt: TGTGCCAGCAGCGTTCAGGGGAATTCACCCCTCCACTTT
d_call: .; v_call: TRBV10-3; clone_size: .; j_call: TRBJ2-5; cdr3_aa: CAISSTGRETQYF; cdr3_nt: TGTGCCATCAGTTCCACGGGGAGGGAGACCCAGTACTTC
d_call: .; v_call: TRBV2; clone_size: .; j_call: TRBJ1-3; cdr3_aa: CASTRVSGNTIYF; cdr3_nt: TGTGCCAGCACCAGGGTCTCTGGAAACACCATATATTTT
d_call: .; v_call: TRBV5-1; clone_size: once; j_call: TRBJ2-1; cdr3_aa: CASSSRGAVGNEQFF; cdr3_nt: TGCGCCAGCAGCTCCAGGGGCGCGGTTGGCAATGAGCAGTTCTTC
d_call: .; v_call: TRBV6-5; clone_size: .; j_call: TRBJ2-5; cdr3_aa: CASRLNQETQYF; cdr3_nt: TGTGCCAGCCGATTGAATCAAGAGACCCAGTACTTC
d_call: TRBD2; v_call: TRBV3-1; clone_size: .; j_call: TRBJ2-1; cdr3_aa: CASSPPWRPSGRNEQFF; cdr3_nt: TGTGCCAGCAGCCCCCCCTGGCGGCCTAGCGGGCGCAATGAGCAGTTCTTC
d_call: TRBD2; v_call: TRBV7-2; clone_size: once; j_call: TRBJ2-7; cdr3_aa: CASSFTSGDSYEQYF; cdr3_nt: TGTGCCAGCAGCTTCACTAGCGGGGACTCCTACGAGCAGTACTTC
d_call: .; v_call: TRBV29-1; clone_size: .; j_call: TRBJ2-5; cdr3_aa: CSVGQVEETQYF; cdr3_nt: TGCAGCGTTGGACAGGTAGAGGAGACCCAGTACTTC
d_call: .; v_call: TRBV20-1; clone_size: .; j_call: TRBJ1-1; cdr3_aa: CSASAGQVTEAFF; cdr3_nt: TGCAGTGCTAGTGCGGGGCAGGTCACTGAAGCTTTCTTT
d_call: .; v_call: TRBV20-1; clone_size: .; j_call: TRBJ1-3; cdr3_aa: CSARAGTARNTIYF; cdr3_nt: TGCAGTGCTAGAGCCGGGACCGCTAGAAACACCATATATTTT
d_call: .; v_call: TRBV21-1; clone_size: .; j_call: TRBJ1-2; cdr3_aa: CASSRTVYGYTF; cdr3_nt: TGTGCCAGCAGCAGGACAGTCTATGGCTACACCTTC
d_call: TRBD2; v_call: TRBV5-4; clone_size: .; j_call: TRBJ2-1; cdr3_aa: CASSLGLAYNEQFF; cdr3_nt: TGTGCCAGCAGCTTAGGACTAGCCTACAATGAGCAGTTCTTC
d_call: .; v_call: TRBV7-6; clone_size: .; j_call: TRBJ2-3; cdr3_aa: CASSLQGNTQYF; cdr3_nt: TGTGCCAGCAGCTTACAGGGCAATACGCAGTATTTT
d_call: TRBD2; v_call: TRBV2; clone_size: .; j_call: TRBJ2-3; cdr3_aa: CASSVGLAGGLGGTDTQYF; cdr3_nt: TGTGCCAGCAGTGTAGGGCTAGCGGGGGGCTTAGGGGGCACAGATACGCAGTATTTT
d_call: .; v_call: TRBV27; clone_size: .; j_call: TRBJ1-2; cdr3_aa: CASAVREEHGYTF; cdr3_nt: TGTGCCAGCGCCGTAAGGGAAGAACATGGCTACACCTTC
d_call: .; v_call: TRBV29-1; clone_size: .; j_call: TRBJ2-1; cdr3_aa: CSVERGRYNEQFF; cdr3_nt: TGCAGCGTTGAGAGGGGCAGATACAATGAGCAGTTCTTC
d_call: TRBD2; v_call: TRBV24-1; clone_size: .; j_call: TRBJ2-5; cdr3_aa: CATSDASGGETQYF; cdr3_nt: TGTGCCACCAGTGACGCTAGCGGGGGCGAGACCCAGTACTTC
d_call: TRBD1; v_call: TRBV7-3; clone_size: .; j_call: TRBJ1-2; cdr3_aa: CASSPGTGVSQGYTF; cdr3_nt: TGTGCCAGCAGCCCTGGGACAGGGGTTAGCCAAGGCTACACCTTC
d_call: TRBD1; v_call: TRBV29-1; clone_size: .; j_call: TRBJ2-7; cdr3_aa: CSVGQGSYEQYF; cdr3_nt: TGCAGCGTTGGACAGGGTTCCTACGAGCAGTACTTC
d_call: TRBD1; v_call: TRBV15; clone_size: .; j_call: TRBJ1-2; cdr3_aa: CATSRVGQERGYTF; cdr3_nt: TGTGCCACCAGCAGGGTCGGACAGGAACGGGGCTACACCTTC
d_call: .; v_call: TRBV18; clone_size: .; j_call: TRBJ2-3; cdr3_aa: CASSPRLTASTDTQYF; cdr3_nt: TGTGCCAGCTCACCACGTTTAACGGCTAGCACAGATACGCAGTATTTT
d_call: .; v_call: TRBV29-1; clone_size: .; j_call: TRBJ2-3; cdr3_aa: CSLLKLGYTQYF; cdr3_nt: TGCAGCTTACTTAAGTTGGGATATACGCAGTATTTT
d_call: .; v_call: TRBV29-1; clone_size: .; j_call: TRBJ1-3; cdr3_aa: CSVSQSSGNTIYF; cdr3_nt: TGCAGCGTTTCACAGTCCTCTGGAAACACCATATATTTT
d_call: .; v_call: TRBV25-1; clone_size: .; j_call: TRBJ1-2; cdr3_aa: CASSEFGYGYTF; cdr3_nt: TGTGCCAGCAGTGAATTCGGGTATGGCTACACCTTC
d_call: .; v_call: TRBV23-1; clone_size: .; j_call: TRBJ2-3; cdr3_aa: CASSQYRGSGNTDTQYF; cdr3_nt: TGCGCCAGCAGTCAATACCGGGGTAGCGGAAACACAGATACGCAGTATTTT
d_call: TRBD1; v_call: TRBV2; clone_size: .; j_call: TRBJ1-1; cdr3_aa: CASSVQGIEAFF; cdr3_nt: TGTGCCAGCAGTGTACAGGGGATTGAAGCTTTCTTT
d_call: .; v_call: TRBV19; clone_size: once; j_call: TRBJ2-3; cdr3_aa: CASSVQAGLNTDTQYF; cdr3_nt: TGTGCCAGTAGTGTCCAAGCGGGTCTCAACACAGATACGCAGTATTTT
d_call: .; v_call: TRBV6-5; clone_size: .; j_call: TRBJ1-2; cdr3_aa: CASSYSMGGGYGYTF; cdr3_nt: TGTGCCAGCAGTTACTCGATGGGGGGCGGCTATGGCTACACCTTC
d_call: TRBD1; v_call: TRBV20-1; clone_size: .; j_call: TRBJ1-4; cdr3_aa: CSAKRTGGNEKLFF; cdr3_nt: TGCAGTGCTAAACGGACAGGGGGAAATGAAAAACTGTTTTTT
d_call: TRBD1; v_call: TRBV5-6; clone_size: .; j_call: TRBJ1-1; cdr3_aa: CASSLRGQGMNTEAFF; cdr3_nt: TGTGCCAGCAGCCTCCGGGGACAGGGGATGAACACTGAAGCTTTCTTT
d_call: .; v_call: TRBV4-1; clone_size: .; j_call: TRBJ1-4; cdr3_aa: CASSLWGVTKNEKLFF; cdr3_nt: TGCGCCAGCAGCCTCTGGGGAGTCACGAAGAATGAAAAACTGTTTTTT